The 13 T cell receptor beta chains given below trace back to one sample, sequenced in a study of lung T cells in sarcoidosis with Löfgren's syndrome. TCRdb reprocessed the reads with MiXCR, giving one entry per CDR3 protein. The repertoire includes around 1,900 distinct CDR3 sequences, 25% to 30% of them detected once, and 9.7% sits in the top ten. The specimen was CD4+ T cells from bronchoalveolar lavage. All receptors come from a human donor with sarcoidosis (Löfgren's syndrome or another form), or a control subject (not recorded which).

By proportion, this clonotype is medium-sized. The genes are TRBV4-1 and TRBJ2-5; D gene unclear. The CDR3 contains 16 residues. Germline lookup yields CDR1 MGHRA and CDR2 YSYEKL. Trimming pared 0 bases from V and 4 bases from J, leaving 15 bases between. CDR3: CASSQERNYLRETQYF. CDR3 DNA sequence: TGCGCCAGCAGCCAAGAGCGGAATTATCTACGAGAGACCCAGTACTTC.

This clonotype is medium-sized (0.01 to 0.1%) within its sample. This chain uses TRBV2 with TRBJ2-3, with 7 bases matching TRBD1. The germline V gene has CDR1 SNHLY and CDR2 FYNNEI. V gave up 6 bases and J gave up 8 bases; unmatched junction bases: 5. This CDR3 comprises 12 residues. The CDR3 bases are TGTGCCAGCAGCGGACAGGACGTTACGCAGTATTTT. It is translated as CASSGQDVTQYF.

This clonotype ranks as large (0.1 to 1%). The genes are TRBV5-4 and TRBJ2-7; D ambiguous. Trimming stripped 4 bases from V and 6 bases from J, with 17 bases between. The CDR3 extends over 14 amino acids. CDR1 is SGHNT, CDR2 YYREEE, per germline (reference sequence). Written as DNA, the CDR3 is TGTGCCAGCAGCCAAGATCCCGTCATGCGCGAGCAGTACTTC. Its protein is CASSQDPVMREQYF.

This clonotype is labeled as medium-sized. This CDR3 is CASSLFRGTLPYEQYF. Written as DNA, the CDR3 is TGTGCCAGCAGCTTGTTTAGGGGGACACTACCCTACGAGCAGTACTTC. The J gene is TRBJ2-7, the V gene TRBV5-8; possibly TRBD1 for D (6 bases). The CDR3 is made up of 16 amino acids. Germline V lookup: CDR1 SGHTS, CDR2 YDEGEE. With 1 base removed from V and 2 bases from J, the gap between germline ends came to 16 bases.

Details on this clonotype: Since a much larger clone is just one base distant, this may be a read error. J is TRBJ2-1 and V is TRBV28; 11 positions agree with TRBD2. V gave up 4 bases and J gave up 5 bases; unmatched junction bases: 7. The CDR3 is 16 amino acids. Germline V gene data show CDR1 as MDHEN and CDR2 as SYDVKM. CDR3 residues: CASSSTSGGLNNEQFF. CDR3 bases: TGTGCCAGCAGTTCTACTAGCGGGGGCCTTAACAATGAGCAGTTCTTC.

Regarding this clonotype: At one end the junction does not follow the germline gene, possibly because of a read error. V and J are TRBV7-9 and TRBJ2-7; D possibly corresponds to TRBD1 (6 bases). The CDR3 contains 14 residues. Germline-derived CDR1 and CDR2 are SEHNR and FQNEAQ (reference sequence). The CDR3 DNA follows: TGTGTCAGCAGACCCCCGGACAGTTTCTACAAGCAGTACTTC. This gives the protein CVSRPPDSFYKQYF.

This clonotype is labeled as large (0.1 to 1%). The CDR3 DNA reads TGCAGTGCTAGCCTCGACACAAACACTGAAGCTTTCTTT. This encodes CSASLDTNTEAFF. The rearrangement joins TRBV20-1 to TRBJ1-1, with D unclear. There are 13 residues in the CDR3. Germline lookup yields CDR1 DFQATT and CDR2 SNEGSKA (reference sequence). V lost 3 bases and J 2 bases, leaving 10 bases between the germline ends.

This clonotype was detected ten times or more. The J gene is TRBJ2-7, the V gene TRBV18; 7 positions agree with TRBD1. This CDR3 has 14 residues. CDR1 is KGHSH and CDR2 is LQKENI in the germline V gene. The ends lost 5 bases at V and 4 bases at J; junction bases unmatched: 8. This chain's CDR3 is CASSTDRTSYEQYF. Here the CDR3 DNA reads TGTGCCAGCTCAACGGACAGGACCTCTTACGAGCAGTACTTC.

As regards this clonotype: In this CDR3 the conserved last residue, phenylalanine or tryptophan, is missing, so a read error is likely. The CDR3 DNA reads as TGCGCCAGCAGCATCGTCCGAGGGGGAGAGACCCAGTACTCC. Encoded protein: CASSIVRGGETQYS. J is TRBJ2-5 and V is TRBV5-6; possibly TRBD1 for D (6 bases). The CDR3 sequence is 14 residues long. Germline CDR1 reads SGHDT; CDR2 reads YYEEEE.

The genes are TRBV19 and TRBJ1-2; D is unclear. The CDR3 covers 12 residues. Trimming pared 5 bases from V and 4 bases from J, leaving 8 bases between. Per germline, CDR1 LNHDA and CDR2 SQIVND (reference sequence). The CDR3 sequence: CASSARAYGYTF. The CDR3 DNA sequence: TGTGCCAGTAGTGCCCGGGCCTATGGCTACACCTTC.

About this clonotype: Its ends do not fully match the called genes, so a read error is possible. The rearrangement links TRBV5-1 to TRBJ2-2, with TRBD1 as a possible D gene (6 bases). The CDR3 runs 16 residues. Germline-derived CDR1 and CDR2 are SGHRS and YFSETQ. CDR3 sequence: CASSKGQNSSTGALFF. CDR3 nucleotide sequence: TGCGCCAGCAGCAAAGGACAGAACTCGAGCACCGGGGCGCTGTTTTTT.

This sequence joins TRBV18 and TRBJ2-5, with 7 bases aligning to TRBD1. Germline lookup yields CDR1 KGHSH and CDR2 LQKENI. This CDR3 is built from 14 residues. The ends lost 4 bases at V and 5 bases at J; junction bases unmatched: 7. CDR3 region: CASSLAGGSETQYF. CDR3 sequence (DNA): TGTGCCAGCTCACTGGCAGGGGGATCTGAGACCCAGTACTTC. Full variable domain (rest looked up from reference TRBV18 and TRBJ2-5): NAGVMQNPRHLVRRRGQEARLRCSPMKGHSHVYWYRQLPEEGLKFMVYLQKENIIDESGMPKERFSAEFPKEGPSILRIQQVVRGDSAAYFCASSLAGGSETQYFGPGTRLLVL.

Notes on this clonotype: No conserved phenylalanine or tryptophan is present at the end of the CDR3, so a read error is the likely explanation. The rearrangement joins TRBV11-2 to TRBJ2-2; 7 bases are a match to TRBD1. The CDR3 runs 16 residues. Trimming at V came to 5 bases and at J to 6 bases, leaving 12 bases not matched to a gene. Per germline, CDR1 SGHAT and CDR2 FQNNGV. CDR3 bases: TGTGCCAGCAGCCCATGGGCAGGGGGATTAGCCGGGGAGCTGTTTTAT. Amino acid sequence: CASSPWAGGLAGELFY.